Listed below are T cell receptor beta chains from one sample, sequenced in a study of shared clonotypes between healthy human individuals. The table came from immunoSEQ multiplex PCR; TCRdb's copy has only in-frame clones and leaves some out. The sample lists fewer than 400,000 clones; around 74% were seen once. The specimen was memory CD4+ T cells sorted from blood. The receptors here all came from a man in his thirties or forties in good health. The CDR3 runs from the conserved cysteine through the conserved F or W. The D gene is left open where the match is weak.

J gene,D gene,V gene,CDR3 protein,CDR3 DNA
TRBJ2-7,.,TRBV28,CASMDLDLTGFAYEQYF,TGTGCCAGCATGGATTTAGACTTAACAGGATTTGCCTACGAGCAGTACTTC
TRBJ1-2,.,TRBV27,CASSLSPNWGLFYGYTF,TGTGCCAGCAGTTTAAGTCCGAATTGGGGGCTTTTCTATGGCTACACCTTC
TRBJ2-3,.,TRBV6-1,CASSEQASLTDTQYF,TGTGCCAGCAGTGAACAGGCTAGCCTGACAGATACGCAGTATTTT
TRBJ1-5,.,TRBV6-5,CASSRGRGQPQHF,TGTGCCAGCTCAAGGGGAAGGGGTCAGCCCCAGCATTTT
TRBJ1-1,TRBD1,TRBV27,CASSSWDRTNTEAFF,TGTGCCAGCAGTTCCTGGGACAGGACGAACACTGAAGCTTTCTTT
TRBJ2-2,.,TRBV14,CASSDSRNTGELFF,TGTGCCTCCAGCGACAGCAGAAACACCGGGGAGCTGTTTTTT
TRBJ1-1,.,TRBV10-1,CASSVNKNTEAFF,TGCGCCAGCAGTGTAAACAAGAACACTGAAGCTTTCTTT
TRBJ1-1,.,TRBV7-9,CASSRGGDTEAFF,TGTGCCAGCAGCCGAGGGGGGGATACTGAAGCTTTCTTT
TRBJ2-2,TRBD1,TRBV19,CASGTQGTSTGELFF,TGTGCCAGTGGAACACAGGGGACGAGCACCGGGGAGCTGTTTTTT
TRBJ2-5,.,TRBV27,CASSLFRVGETQYF,TGTGCCAGCAGTTTATTCAGGGTAGGAGAGACCCAGTACTTC
TRBJ2-7,TRBD1,TRBV19,CASSEGQSGEQYF,TGTGCCAGTAGCGAGGGACAGTCAGGCGAGCAGTACTTC
TRBJ2-3,.,TRBV5-6,CASSLSGIGTDTQYF,TGTGCCAGCAGCCTAAGTGGGATCGGCACAGATACGCAGTATTTT
TRBJ2-1,.,TRBV5-1,CASSLGQRSSYNEQFF,TGCGCCAGCAGCTTGGGTCAGCGCTCCTCCTACAATGAGCAGTTCTTC
TRBJ2-7,.,TRBV7-2,CASTREINSYEQYF,TGTGCCAGCACCAGGGAAATCAACTCCTACGAGCAGTACTTC
TRBJ2-3,.,TRBV5-6,CASRTDFRHTQYF,TGTGCCAGCAGAACGGACTTTCGGCATACGCAGTATTTT
TRBJ1-5,.,TRBV28,CASSLQSGYGQPQHF,TGTGCCAGCAGTTTACAGTCAGGGTATGGTCAGCCCCAGCATTTT